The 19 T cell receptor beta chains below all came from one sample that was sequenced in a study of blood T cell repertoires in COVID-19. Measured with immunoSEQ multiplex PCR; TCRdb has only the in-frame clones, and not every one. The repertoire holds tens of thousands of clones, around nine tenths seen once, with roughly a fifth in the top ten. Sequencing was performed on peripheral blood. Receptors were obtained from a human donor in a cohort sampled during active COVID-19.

CDR3: CASRDGQGARGETQYF. CDR3 DNA: TGTGCCAGCAGGGACGGACAGGGGGCGCGCGGGGAGACCCAGTACTTC. The chain links TRBV2 to TRBJ2-5, with 11 bases identical to TRBD1. Trimming at V came to 6 bases and at J to 5 bases, leaving 11 bases not matched to a gene. The CDR3 length is 16 residues. CDR1 and CDR2 (germline): SNHLY, FYNNEI.

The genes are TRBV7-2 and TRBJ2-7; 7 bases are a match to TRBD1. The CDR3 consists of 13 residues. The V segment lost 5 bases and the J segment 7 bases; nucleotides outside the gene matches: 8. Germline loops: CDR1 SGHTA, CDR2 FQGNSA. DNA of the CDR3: TGTGCCAGCAGCCGGGACAGTCTCGGAGAGCAGTACTTC. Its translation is CASSRDSLGEQYF.

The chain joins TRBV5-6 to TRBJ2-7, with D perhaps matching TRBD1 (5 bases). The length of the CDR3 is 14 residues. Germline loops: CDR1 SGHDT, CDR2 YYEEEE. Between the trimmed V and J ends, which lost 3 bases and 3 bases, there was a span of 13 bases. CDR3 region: CASSWGGFDYEQYF. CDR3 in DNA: TGTGCCAGCAGCTGGGGCGGATTCGACTACGAGCAGTACTTC.

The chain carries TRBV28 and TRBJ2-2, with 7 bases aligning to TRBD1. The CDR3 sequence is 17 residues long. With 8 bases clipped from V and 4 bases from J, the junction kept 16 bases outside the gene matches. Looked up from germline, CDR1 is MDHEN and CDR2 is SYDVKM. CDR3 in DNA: TGTGCCAGCCCCCCGCCGGGTGGGACAGTCTCCACCGGGGAGCTGTTTTTT. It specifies CASPPPGGTVSTGELFF.

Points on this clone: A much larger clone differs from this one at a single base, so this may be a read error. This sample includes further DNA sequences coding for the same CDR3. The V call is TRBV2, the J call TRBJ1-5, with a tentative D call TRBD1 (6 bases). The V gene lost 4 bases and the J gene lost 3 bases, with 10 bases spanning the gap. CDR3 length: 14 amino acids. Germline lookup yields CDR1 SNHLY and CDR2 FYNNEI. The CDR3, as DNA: TGTGCCAGCAGTGTGCGACAGGTCAATCAGCCCCAGCATTTT. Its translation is CASSVRQVNQPQHF.

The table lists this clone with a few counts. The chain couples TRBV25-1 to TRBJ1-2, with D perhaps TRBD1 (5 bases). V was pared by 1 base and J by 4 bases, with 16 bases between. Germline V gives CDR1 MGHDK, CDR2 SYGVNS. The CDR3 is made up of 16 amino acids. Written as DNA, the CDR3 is TGTGCCAGCAGTGAATTCCAGGGCCGGGGGTTCTATGGCTACACCTTC. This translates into CASSEFQGRGFYGYTF.

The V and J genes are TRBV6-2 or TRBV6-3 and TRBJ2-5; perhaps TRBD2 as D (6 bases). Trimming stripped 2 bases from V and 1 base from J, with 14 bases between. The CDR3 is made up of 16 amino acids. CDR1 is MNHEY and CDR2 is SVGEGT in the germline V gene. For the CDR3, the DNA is TGTGCCAGCAGTTACGGAGGGGATCGCTTCCAAGAGACCCAGTACTTC. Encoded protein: CASSYGGDRFQETQYF.

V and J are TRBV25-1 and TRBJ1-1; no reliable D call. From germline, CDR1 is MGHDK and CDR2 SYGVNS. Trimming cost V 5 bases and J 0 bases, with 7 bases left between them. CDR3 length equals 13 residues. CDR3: CASSSQLNTEAFF. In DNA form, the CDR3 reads TGTGCCAGCAGTTCACAGCTGAACACTGAAGCTTTCTTT.

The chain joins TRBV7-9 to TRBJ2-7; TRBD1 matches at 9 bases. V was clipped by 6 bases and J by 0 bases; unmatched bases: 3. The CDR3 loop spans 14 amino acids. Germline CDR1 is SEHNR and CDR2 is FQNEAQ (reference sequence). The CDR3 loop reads CASREQGASYEQYF. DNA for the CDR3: TGTGCCAGCAGGGAACAGGGGGCCTCCTACGAGCAGTACTTC.

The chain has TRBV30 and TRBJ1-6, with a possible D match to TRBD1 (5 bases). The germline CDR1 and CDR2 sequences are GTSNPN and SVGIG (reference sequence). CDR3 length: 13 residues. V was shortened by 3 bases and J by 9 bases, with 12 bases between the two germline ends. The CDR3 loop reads CAWRQPGVSPLHF. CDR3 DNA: TGTGCCTGGAGGCAACCGGGGGTTTCACCCCTCCACTTT.

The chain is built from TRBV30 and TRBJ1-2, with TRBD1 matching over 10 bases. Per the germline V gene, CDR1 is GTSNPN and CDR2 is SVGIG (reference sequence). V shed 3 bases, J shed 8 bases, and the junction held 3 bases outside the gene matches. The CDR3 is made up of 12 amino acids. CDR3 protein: CAWRTGGRGYTF. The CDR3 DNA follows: TGTGCCTGGAGGACAGGGGGCCGCGGCTACACCTTC. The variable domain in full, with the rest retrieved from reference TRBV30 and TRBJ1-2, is SQTIHQWPATLVQPVGSPLSLECTVEGTSNPNLYWYRQAAGRGLQLLFYSVGIGQISSEVPQNLSASRPQDRQFILSSKKLLLSDSGFYLCAWRTGGRGYTFGSGTRLTVV.

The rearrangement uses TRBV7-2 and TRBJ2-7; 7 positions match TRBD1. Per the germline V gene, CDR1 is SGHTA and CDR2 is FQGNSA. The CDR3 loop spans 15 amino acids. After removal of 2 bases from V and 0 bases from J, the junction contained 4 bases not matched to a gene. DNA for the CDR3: TGTGCCAGCAGCTTATCTGGACAGGCCTCCTACGAGCAGTACTTC. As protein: CASSLSGQASYEQYF.

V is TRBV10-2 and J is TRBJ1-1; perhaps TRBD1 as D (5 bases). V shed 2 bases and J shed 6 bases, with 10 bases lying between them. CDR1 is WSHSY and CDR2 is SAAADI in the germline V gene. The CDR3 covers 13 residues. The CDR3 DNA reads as TGCGCCAGCAGTGAGGTTCAGGGTCCTGAAGCTTTCTTT. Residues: CASSEVQGPEAFF.

The CDR3 sequence is CASRKPSGSSTDTQYF. The CDR3 region has the DNA TGCGCCAGCCGAAAACCTAGCGGGTCTAGCACAGATACGCAGTATTTT. The V gene is TRBV5-1, the J gene TRBJ2-3; 8 bases agree with TRBD2. The V and J ends lost 7 bases and 0 bases, in that order; junction bases with no gene match: 10. The CDR3 is 16 amino acids. Germline CDR1 reads SGHRS; CDR2 reads YFSETQ.

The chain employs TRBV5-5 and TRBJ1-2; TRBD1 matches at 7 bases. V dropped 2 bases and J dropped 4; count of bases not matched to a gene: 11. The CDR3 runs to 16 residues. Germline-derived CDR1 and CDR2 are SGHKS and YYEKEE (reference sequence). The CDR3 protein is CASSFPQGQLAYGYTF. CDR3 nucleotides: TGTGCCAGCAGCTTTCCCCAGGGACAGCTTGCCTATGGCTACACCTTC.

Written as DNA, the CDR3 is TGCGCCAGCAGCTTGGAGGGACATGCCTACGAGCAGTACTTC. Its protein product is CASSLEGHAYEQYF. This chain joins TRBV5-1 and TRBJ2-7; tentative D call: TRBD1 (6 bases). CDR1 is SGHRS, CDR2 YFSETQ, per germline. The CDR3 runs to 14 residues. Trimming shortened V by 0 bases and J by 2 bases, and 9 bases separated the two germline ends.

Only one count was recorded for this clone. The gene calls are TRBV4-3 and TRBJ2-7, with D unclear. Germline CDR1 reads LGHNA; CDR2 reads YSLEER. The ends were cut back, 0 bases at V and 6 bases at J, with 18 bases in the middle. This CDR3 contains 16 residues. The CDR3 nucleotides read TGCGCCAGCAGCCAAGATCTGGTCCTTACTGCATCCGAGCAGTACTTC. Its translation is CASSQDLVLTASEQYF.

The CDR3 DNA sequence: TGTGCCAGCTCACCTGGAGCTACTGAAAAACTGTTTTTT. This translates into CASSPGATEKLFF. The chain has TRBV18 and TRBJ1-4; D call uncertain. CDR3 length equals 13 residues. The V gene lost 3 bases and the J gene lost 7 bases, with 9 bases spanning the gap. Per the germline V gene, CDR1 is KGHSH and CDR2 is LQKENI.

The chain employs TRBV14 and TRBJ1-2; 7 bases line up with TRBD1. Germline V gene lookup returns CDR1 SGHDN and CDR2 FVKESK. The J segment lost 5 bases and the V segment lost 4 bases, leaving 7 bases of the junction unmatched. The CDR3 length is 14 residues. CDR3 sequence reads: CASSRTGQIYGYTF. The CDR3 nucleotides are TGTGCCAGCAGCCGGACGGGACAGATTTATGGCTACACCTTC.